The 15 T cell receptor beta chains in this list originate from one sample, sequenced in a study of post-analysis software for immune sequencing data. Their specific antigens are unknown. Study outcomes and limitations: About five TRBV segments occurring more often in patients than controls included TRBV5-6, TRBV5-1 and TRBV20-1.

The authors incorporated unique molecular identifiers into the TCR beta cDNA libraries. TCRdb used MiXCR to reprocess the PCR reads, holding one entry per CDR3 protein. This table has approximately 630,000 distinct CDR3 sequences, around 60% appearing once. The sample was blood. The receptors here all came from a girl between 2 and 10 years old with multiple sclerosis.

In this sample, this clonotype turned up a few times. The chain links TRBV20-1 to TRBJ2-1; possible D gene TRBD1, 5 bases. This CDR3 is 12 amino acids long. Trimming removed 2 bases at V and 8 bases at J, with 10 bases between. Germline V lookup: CDR1 DFQATT, CDR2 SNEGSKA (reference sequence). CDR3 in amino acids: CSARKGWDEQFF. The CDR3, as DNA: TGCAGTGCTAGAAAGGGGTGGGATGAGCAGTTCTTC.

J is TRBJ2-1 and V is TRBV4-3; D call uncertain. Germline loops: CDR1 LGHNA, CDR2 YSLEER. V shed 0 bases and J shed 0 bases, with 6 bases lying between them. The CDR3 runs to 15 residues. CDR3 nucleotide sequence: TGCGCCAGCAGCCAAGACTGGAGCTCCTACAATGAGCAGTTCTTC. Translated: CASSQDWSSYNEQFF.

J is TRBJ2-1 and V is TRBV5-1, with a tentative D call TRBD2 (6 bases). V was cut by 5 bases and J by 6 bases, with 15 bases left in between. CDR1 SGHRS and CDR2 YFSETQ come from the germline V gene. The CDR3 totals 14 residues. DNA for the CDR3: TGCGCCAGCAGGGGTCGGGCGGGGCGCAATGAGCAGTTCTTC. Encoded protein: CASRGRAGRNEQFF.

The J gene is TRBJ2-3, the V gene TRBV20-1, with a possible D match to TRBD2 (6 bases). The CDR3 covers 12 residues. CDR1 and CDR2 from the germline V gene are DFQATT and SNEGSKA (reference sequence). The ends were cut back, 6 bases at V and 3 bases at J, with 10 bases in the middle. DNA of the CDR3: TGCAGTGCCAGCGGGCTAACAGATACGCAGTATTTT. This translates into CSASGLTDTQYF.

CDR3 loop: CASSQQGNHEQFF. CDR3 coding DNA: TGTGCCAGCAGCCAACAAGGTAACCATGAGCAGTTCTTC. The rearrangement links TRBV4-2 to TRBJ2-1; D remains unclear. The CDR3 loop spans 13 amino acids. V was clipped by 2 bases and J by 8 bases, with 10 bases between them. Germline CDR1 is LGHNA and CDR2 is YNFKEQ.

The chain joins TRBV20-1 to TRBJ1-5; possibly TRBD1 for D (5 bases). The CDR3 loop spans 13 amino acids. Germline lookup yields CDR1 DFQATT and CDR2 SNEGSKA (reference sequence). The germline V and J ends were trimmed by 2 bases and 6 bases, with 11 bases remaining between them. In nucleotides, the CDR3 is TGCAGTGCTAGACAGGGCGTAGGTCAGCCCCAGCATTTT. This gives the protein CSARQGVGQPQHF.

The chain joins TRBV7-9 to TRBJ2-5, with unresolved D. Looked up from germline, CDR1 is SEHNR and CDR2 is FQNEAQ (reference sequence). This CDR3 is 14 amino acids long. Trimming cost V 4 bases and J 2 bases, with 11 bases left between them. The CDR3 sequence is CASSSVPVQETQYF. DNA of the CDR3: TGTGCCAGCAGCTCCGTCCCGGTACAAGAGACCCAGTACTTC.

This chain joins TRBV13 and TRBJ1-1; 8 bases align to TRBD1. There are 17 residues in the CDR3. J lost 1 base, V lost 2 bases, and 9 bases had no gene match. The germline CDR1 and CDR2 sequences are PRHDT and FYEKMQ (reference sequence). CDR3 DNA: TGTGCCAGCAGCTTACAGGGGGCAGGGTTTGGGAACACTGAAGCTTTCTTT. Amino acids: CASSLQGAGFGNTEAFF.

The rearrangement links TRBV27 to TRBJ1-1; 10 nucleotides line up with TRBD1. J gave up 4 bases and V 5 bases, and 10 bases lay outside the gene matches. There are 16 residues in the CDR3. Germline V gives CDR1 MNHEY, CDR2 SMNVEV (reference sequence). The CDR3 sequence: CASSPRTGGAVTEAFF. The CDR3 nucleotides are TGTGCCAGCAGTCCTAGGACAGGGGGTGCTGTCACTGAAGCTTTCTTT.

This sequence joins TRBV12-3 or TRBV12-4 and TRBJ1-3, with D unresolved. Between the trimmed V and J ends, which lost 7 bases and 0 bases, there was a span of 10 bases. This CDR3 contains 14 residues. The CDR3 DNA is TGTGCCAGCAAAGACTCGAGCTCTGGAAACACCATATATTTT. This gives the protein CASKDSSSGNTIYF.

This clonotype has only a few counts. The genes are TRBV5-1 and TRBJ2-3; either TRBD1 or TRBD2 may fit D (5 bases each). V was cut by 0 bases and J by 5 bases, with 22 bases left in between. The V gene's germline CDR1 is SGHRS and CDR2 YFSETQ. CDR3 length: 18 residues. As DNA, the CDR3 is TGCGCCAGCAGCTTGGATGAGGGCCGTCAGGGTGTTAGAGATACGCAGTATTTT. Translation gives CASSLDEGRQGVRDTQYF. Looking up the rest from reference TRBV5-1 and TRBJ2-3 gives the full variable domain: KAGVTQTPRYLIKTRGQQVTLSCSPISGHRSVSWYQQTPGQGLQFLFEYFSETQRNKGNFPGRFSGRQFSNSRSEMNVSTLELGDSALYLCASSLDEGRQGVRDTQYFGPGTRLTVL.

The chain has TRBV6-5 and TRBJ2-5; D unresolved. The germline V gene encodes CDR1 MNHEY and CDR2 SVGAGI. CDR3 length: 15 amino acids. The germline V and J ends were trimmed by 2 bases and 0 bases, with 10 bases remaining between them. CDR3 coding DNA: TGTGCCAGCAGTTACAACCTGGGGTACCAAGAGACCCAGTACTTC. Protein sequence: CASSYNLGYQETQYF.

The CDR3 region is CASSPLDGAQFF. CDR3 coding DNA: TGTGCCAGCAGTCCCCTGGACGGGGCGCAGTTCTTC. The rearrangement uses TRBV6-2 or TRBV6-3 and TRBJ2-1, with D perhaps TRBD1 or TRBD2 (5 bases each). V shed 5 bases and J shed 12 bases, with 14 bases lying between them. Germline-derived CDR1 and CDR2 are MNHEY and SVGEGT. The CDR3 sequence is 12 residues long.

This chain uses TRBV29-1 with TRBJ2-7; possible D gene TRBD2, 5 bases. This CDR3 contains 11 residues. Deletions cut 2 bases from V and 4 bases from J, with 6 bases between. Germline V gene data show CDR1 as SQVTM and CDR2 as ANQGSEA. CDR3 residues: CSVESGYEQYF. The DNA of the CDR3 is TGCAGCGTTGAATCGGGATACGAGCAGTACTTC.

The rearrangement uses TRBV28 and TRBJ2-3; 8 nucleotides line up with TRBD1. The CDR3 extends over 16 amino acids. Germline V gene data show CDR1 as MDHEN and CDR2 as SYDVKM. V lost 6 bases and J lost 2; bases outside the gene matches: 10. This chain's CDR3 is CASSPPRQGLTDTQYF. DNA for the CDR3: TGTGCCAGCAGCCCCCCACGACAGGGGCTCACAGATACGCAGTATTTT.